Presented here are 13 T cell receptor beta chains from one specimen sequenced in a study of shared clonotypes between healthy human individuals. Sequencing was performed with immunoSEQ multiplex PCR; in TCRdb, only in-frame clones are kept and a portion is missing. The repertoire has some 2.3 million clones, more than 85% of them found once; the top ten carry about 0.37%. The source material was naive CD4+ T cells from PBMCs. Subset reported: CD45RA+ positively selected. The receptors shown here come from a man aged 18 to 30 in good health. Some clones in this sample may be carry-over from other donors' samples.

This chain links TRBV9 with TRBJ2-2, with D possibly being TRBD1 or TRBD2 (6 bases each). V lost 4 bases and J 4 bases, leaving 8 bases between the germline ends. Germline V gives CDR1 SGDLS, CDR2 YYNGEE. The CDR3 loop spans 13 amino acids. The CDR3 bases are TGTGCCAGCAGCACGGGGGCCACCGGGGAGCTGTTTTTT. Translating gives CASSTGATGELFF. Complete variable domain (other parts from reference TRBV9 and TRBJ2-2): DSGVTQTPKHLITATGQRVTLRCSPRSGDLSVYWYQQSLDQGLQFLIQYYNGEERAKGNILERFSAQQFPDLHSELNLSSLELGDSALYFCASSTGATGELFFGEGSRLTVL.

V usage is TRBV25-1 and J usage is TRBJ2-1; D is unclear. The V end was cut by 6 bases, the J end by 5 bases, with 5 bases between. CDR3 length: 11 amino acids. CDR1 is MGHDK, CDR2 SYGVNS, per germline. Here the CDR3 reads CASRRDNEQFF. The CDR3 bases are TGTGCCAGCAGAAGGGACAATGAGCAGTTCTTC.

This chain connects TRBV6-5 to TRBJ1-4, with D maybe TRBD1 (5 bases). Germline V CDR1 and CDR2: MNHEY, SVGAGI. CDR3 length equals 12 residues. V shed 9 bases and J shed 11 bases, with 16 bases lying between them. The CDR3 reads CASLSSGGKLFF. The CDR3 nucleotides read TGTGCCAGTCTCTCCTCCGGGGGGAAACTGTTTTTT.

This clone was observed a few times. This chain connects TRBV30 to TRBJ1-5; D call uncertain. V lost 1 base to trimming and J lost 7 bases, with 11 bases between them. The germline V gene encodes CDR1 GTSNPN and CDR2 SVGIG (reference sequence). The CDR3 totals 13 residues. CDR3 nucleotide sequence: TGTGCCTGGAGTGGTCAGCCTGAACAGCCCCAGCATTTT. Protein product: CAWSGQPEQPQHF.

The rearrangement joins TRBV18 to TRBJ2-5, with D uncertain. Looked up from germline, CDR1 is KGHSH and CDR2 is LQKENI. This CDR3 has 15 amino acids. The germline V and J ends were trimmed by 3 bases and 7 bases, with 18 bases remaining between them. This CDR3 is CASSPVGRTGWTQYF. Written as DNA, the CDR3 is TGTGCCAGCTCACCGGTGGGAAGGACGGGCTGGACCCAGTACTTC. Based on the CDR3 plus reference TRBV18 and TRBJ2-5, the full variable domain is NAGVMQNPRHLVRRRGQEARLRCSPMKGHSHVYWYRQLPEEGLKFMVYLQKENIIDESGMPKERFSAEFPKEGPSILRIQQVVRGDSAAYFCASSPVGRTGWTQYFGPGTRLLVL.

The rearrangement joins TRBV4-1 to TRBJ1-3; D might be TRBD1 (6 bases). This CDR3 is 15 amino acids long. V was cut by 5 bases and J by 4 bases, with 15 bases left in between. Germline values: CDR1 MGHRA, CDR2 YSYEKL. The CDR3: CASSNRQGFGNTIYF. The CDR3 DNA sequence: TGCGCCAGCAGCAACCGTCAGGGGTTCGGAAACACCATATATTTT.

V gene TRBV4-2 combines with J gene TRBJ2-1; D possibly uses TRBD1 or TRBD2 (5 bases each). Germline values: CDR1 LGHNA, CDR2 YNFKEQ. The CDR3 spans 16 residues. Trimming removed 1 base from V and 6 bases from J, with 16 bases in between. The CDR3 coding sequence is TGTGCCAGCAGCCAAGTGGGGGACCTATCTTCCAATGAGCAGTTCTTC. Encoded protein: CASSQVGDLSSNEQFF.

This chain connects TRBV15 to TRBJ2-3; 9 nucleotides agree with TRBD2. The germline V gene encodes CDR1 LNHNV and CDR2 YYDKDF (reference sequence). The junction had 13 bases not matched to a gene; V was cut back by 6 bases and J by 0 bases. The length of the CDR3 is 18 residues. The DNA of the CDR3 is TGTGCCACCAGACGTGGTGGGGCTAGCGGGACTAGCACAGATACGCAGTATTTT. It is translated as CATRRGGASGTSTDTQYF.

The rearrangement uses TRBV5-4 and TRBJ2-7; no clear D gene. Germline CDR1 reads SGHNT; CDR2 reads YYREEE (reference sequence). The ends were cut back, 4 bases at V and 4 bases at J, with 24 bases in the middle. The CDR3 spans 17 residues. CDR3 protein: CASSSTIKPADRYEQYF. The CDR3 DNA sequence: TGTGCCAGCAGCAGTACCATAAAACCGGCCGACCGGTACGAGCAGTACTTC.

The J gene is TRBJ2-5, the V gene TRBV30; no firm D call. Germline CDR1 GTSNPN, CDR2 SVGIG (reference sequence). The length of the CDR3 is 15 residues. Between the trimmed V and J ends, which lost 0 bases and 3 bases, there was a span of 14 bases. CDR3 region: CAWSVRGSWKETQYF. Here the CDR3 DNA reads TGTGCCTGGAGTGTACGTGGCTCTTGGAAAGAGACCCAGTACTTC.

In its sample, this clone was seen once. The chain combines TRBV7-2 with TRBJ2-7, with 7 bases fitting TRBD1. CDR3 length: 13 residues. CDR1 is SGHTA and CDR2 is FQGNSA in the germline V gene. V lost 5 bases to trimming and J lost 1 base; unmatched junction nucleotides: 2. The chain's CDR3 is CASSNRGSYEQYF. CDR3 DNA sequence: TGTGCCAGCAGCAACAGGGGTTCCTACGAGCAGTACTTC.

This chain joins TRBV6-6 and TRBJ1-4, with D hard to call. Trimming shortened V by 6 bases and J by 8 bases, and 16 bases separated the two germline ends. CDR1 is MNHNY and CDR2 is SVGAGI in the germline V gene (reference sequence). The CDR3 has 14 amino acids. The CDR3 loop is CASSSIPGSEKLFF. The CDR3 DNA reads as TGTGCCAGCAGCTCGATTCCCGGGAGCGAAAAACTGTTTTTT.

The rearrangement joins TRBV7-8 to TRBJ2-6; D unclear. The CDR3 is 15 residues long. V was cut by 3 bases and J by 0 bases, with 6 bases left in between. Germline lookup yields CDR1 SGHVS and CDR2 FQNEAQ. CDR3 region: CASSFRVSGANVLTF. CDR3 nucleotides: TGTGCCAGCAGCTTTAGGGTCTCTGGGGCCAACGTCCTGACTTTC.